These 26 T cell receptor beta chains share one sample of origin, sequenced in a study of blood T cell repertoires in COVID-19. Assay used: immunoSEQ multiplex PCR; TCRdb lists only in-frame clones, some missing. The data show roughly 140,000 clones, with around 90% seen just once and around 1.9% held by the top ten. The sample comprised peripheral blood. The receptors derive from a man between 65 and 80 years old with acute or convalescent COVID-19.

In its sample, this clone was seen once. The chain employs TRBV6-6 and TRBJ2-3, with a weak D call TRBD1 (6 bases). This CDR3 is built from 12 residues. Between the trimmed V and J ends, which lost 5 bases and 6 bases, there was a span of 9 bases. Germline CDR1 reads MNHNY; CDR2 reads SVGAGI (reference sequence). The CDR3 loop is CASSNREDTQYF. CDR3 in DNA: TGTGCCAGCAGTAACAGGGAGGATACGCAGTATTTT.

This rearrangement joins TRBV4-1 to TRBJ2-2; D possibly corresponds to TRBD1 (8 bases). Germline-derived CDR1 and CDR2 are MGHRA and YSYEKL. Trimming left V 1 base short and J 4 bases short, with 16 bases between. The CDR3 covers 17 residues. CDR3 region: CASSQVNRGEGTGELFF. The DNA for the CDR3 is TGCGCCAGCAGCCAAGTCAACAGGGGGGAGGGCACCGGGGAGCTGTTTTTT.

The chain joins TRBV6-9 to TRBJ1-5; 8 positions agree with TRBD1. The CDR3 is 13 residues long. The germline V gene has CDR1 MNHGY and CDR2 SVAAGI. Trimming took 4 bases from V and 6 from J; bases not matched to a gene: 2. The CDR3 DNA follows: TGTGCCAGCAGTTCACAGGGGGGTCAGCCCCAGCATTTT. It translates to CASSSQGGQPQHF.

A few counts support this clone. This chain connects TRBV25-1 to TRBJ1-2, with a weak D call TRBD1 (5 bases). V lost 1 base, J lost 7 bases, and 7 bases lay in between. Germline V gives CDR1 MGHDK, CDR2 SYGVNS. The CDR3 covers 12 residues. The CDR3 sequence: CASSESGFGYTF. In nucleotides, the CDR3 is TGTGCCAGCAGTGAATCAGGGTTTGGCTACACCTTC.

The chain's CDR3 is CASTRSGGAREKLFF. DNA for the CDR3: TGTGCCAGCACAAGATCGGGGGGGGCGAGGGAAAAACTGTTTTTT. The chain uses TRBV6-5 and TRBJ1-4, with D maybe TRBD1 (6 bases). Trimming removed 7 bases from V and 8 bases from J, with 20 bases in between. This CDR3 spans 15 amino acids. Germline-derived CDR1 and CDR2 are MNHEY and SVGAGI.

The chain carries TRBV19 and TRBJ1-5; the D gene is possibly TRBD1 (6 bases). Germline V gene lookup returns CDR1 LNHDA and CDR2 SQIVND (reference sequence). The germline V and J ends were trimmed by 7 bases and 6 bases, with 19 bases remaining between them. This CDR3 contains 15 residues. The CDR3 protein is CASTLSRGAAQPQHF. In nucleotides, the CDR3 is TGTGCCAGTACCCTTAGCCGGGGGGCCGCTCAGCCCCAGCATTTT.

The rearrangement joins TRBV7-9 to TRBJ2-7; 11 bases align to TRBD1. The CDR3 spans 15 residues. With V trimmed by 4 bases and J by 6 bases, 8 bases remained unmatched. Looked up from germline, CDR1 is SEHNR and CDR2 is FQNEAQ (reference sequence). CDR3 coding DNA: TGTGCCAGCAGCTCCCCGGGGACAGGGGGGATCGAGCAGTACTTC. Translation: CASSSPGTGGIEQYF.

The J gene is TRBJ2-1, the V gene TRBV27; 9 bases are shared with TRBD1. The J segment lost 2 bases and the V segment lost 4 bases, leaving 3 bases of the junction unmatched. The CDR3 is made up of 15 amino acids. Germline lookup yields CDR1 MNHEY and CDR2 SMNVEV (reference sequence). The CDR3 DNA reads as TGTGCCAGCAGTTCGGGACAGGGAACCTACAATGAGCAGTTCTTC. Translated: CASSSGQGTYNEQFF.

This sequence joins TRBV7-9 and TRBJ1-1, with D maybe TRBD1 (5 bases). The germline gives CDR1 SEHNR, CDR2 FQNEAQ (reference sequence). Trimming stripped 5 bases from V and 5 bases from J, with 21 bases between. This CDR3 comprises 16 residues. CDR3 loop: CASSPTGTRQGTEAFF. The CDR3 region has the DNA TGTGCCAGCAGCCCCACGGGTACCCGGCAGGGTACTGAAGCTTTCTTT.

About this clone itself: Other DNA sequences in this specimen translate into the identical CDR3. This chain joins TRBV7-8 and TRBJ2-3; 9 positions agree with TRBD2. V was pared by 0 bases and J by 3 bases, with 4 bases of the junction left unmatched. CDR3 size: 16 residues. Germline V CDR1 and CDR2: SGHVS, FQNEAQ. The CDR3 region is CASSLASGGTTDTQYF. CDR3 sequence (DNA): TGTGCCAGCAGCTTAGCAAGCGGGGGGACTACAGATACGCAGTATTTT.

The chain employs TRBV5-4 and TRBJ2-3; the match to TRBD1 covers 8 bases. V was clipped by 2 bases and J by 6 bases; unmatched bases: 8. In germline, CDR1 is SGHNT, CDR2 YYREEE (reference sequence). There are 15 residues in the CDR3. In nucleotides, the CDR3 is TGTGCCAGCAGCTTAGGGGGACAGGCCGGCGATACGCAGTATTTT. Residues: CASSLGGQAGDTQYF.

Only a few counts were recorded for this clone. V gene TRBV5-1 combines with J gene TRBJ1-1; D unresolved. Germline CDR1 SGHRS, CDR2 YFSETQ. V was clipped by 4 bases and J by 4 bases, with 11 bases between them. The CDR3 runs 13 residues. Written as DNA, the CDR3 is TGCGCCAGCAGCGGCTCTGGGAGCACTGAAGCTTTCTTT. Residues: CASSGSGSTEAFF.

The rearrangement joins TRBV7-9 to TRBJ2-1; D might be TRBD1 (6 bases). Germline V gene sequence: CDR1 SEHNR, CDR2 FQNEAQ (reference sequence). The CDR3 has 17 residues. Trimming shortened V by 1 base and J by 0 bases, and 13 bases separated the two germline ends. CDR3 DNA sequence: TGTGCCAGCAGCTTAGGACGAACAGGGAGCTCCTACAATGAGCAGTTCTTC. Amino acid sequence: CASSLGRTGSSYNEQFF.

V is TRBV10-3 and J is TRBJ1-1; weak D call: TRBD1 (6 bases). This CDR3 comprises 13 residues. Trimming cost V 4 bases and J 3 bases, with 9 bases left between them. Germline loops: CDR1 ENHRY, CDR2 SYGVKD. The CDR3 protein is CAISGTAYTEAFF. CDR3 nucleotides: TGTGCCATCAGTGGGACAGCCTACACTGAAGCTTTCTTT.

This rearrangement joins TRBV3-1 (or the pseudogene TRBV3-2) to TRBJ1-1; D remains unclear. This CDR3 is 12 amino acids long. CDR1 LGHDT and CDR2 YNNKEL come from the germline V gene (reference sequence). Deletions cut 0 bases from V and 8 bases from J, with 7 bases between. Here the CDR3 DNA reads TGTGCCAGCAGCCAAGATACGGGGGAAGCTTTCTTT. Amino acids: CASSQDTGEAFF.

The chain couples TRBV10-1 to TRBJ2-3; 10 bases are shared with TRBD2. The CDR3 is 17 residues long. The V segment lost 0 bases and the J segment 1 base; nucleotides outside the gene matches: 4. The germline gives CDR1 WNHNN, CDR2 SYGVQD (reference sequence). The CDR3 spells CASSESGAGGRTDTQYF. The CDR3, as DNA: TGCGCCAGCAGTGAGTCGGGAGCGGGAGGGCGCACAGATACGCAGTATTTT.

CDR3 in DNA: TGCGCCAGCAGTGAGACAGGGGGAGGGACTGAAGCTTTCTTT. As protein: CASSETGGGTEAFF. This sequence joins TRBV5-1 and TRBJ1-1; 9 bases are shared with TRBD1. The J segment lost 5 bases and the V segment lost 5 bases, leaving 7 bases of the junction unmatched. The CDR3 has 14 amino acids. CDR1 is SGHRS, CDR2 YFSETQ, per germline.

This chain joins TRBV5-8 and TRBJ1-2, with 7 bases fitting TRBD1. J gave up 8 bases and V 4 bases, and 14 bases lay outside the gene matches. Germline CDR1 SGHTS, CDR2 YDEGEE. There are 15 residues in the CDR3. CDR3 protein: CASSPDRRRAGGYTF. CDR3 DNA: TGTGCCAGCAGCCCGGACAGGCGACGTGCAGGAGGCTACACCTTC. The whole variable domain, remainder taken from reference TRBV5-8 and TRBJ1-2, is EAGVTQSPTHLIKTRGQQATLRCSPISGHTSVYWYQQALGLGLQFLLWYDEGEERNRGNFPPRFSGRQFPNYSSELNVNALELEDSALYLCASSPDRRRAGGYTFGSGTRLTVV.

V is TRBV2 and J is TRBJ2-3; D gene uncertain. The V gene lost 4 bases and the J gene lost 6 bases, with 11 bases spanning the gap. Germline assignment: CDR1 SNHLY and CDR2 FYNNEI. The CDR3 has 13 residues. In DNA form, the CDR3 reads TGTGCCAGCAGTGTACCGGGTAGTGATACGCAGTATTTT. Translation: CASSVPGSDTQYF.

The CDR3 spells CASSDRFLGVNEKLFF. In nucleotides, the CDR3 is TGTGCCAGTAGTGACCGGTTCCTAGGTGTTAATGAAAAACTGTTTTTT. This chain links TRBV19 with TRBJ1-4; D unresolved. Germline CDR1 LNHDA, CDR2 SQIVND (reference sequence). V dropped 5 bases and J dropped 4 bases, with 17 bases sitting between them. This CDR3 has 16 amino acids. Full variable domain (outside the CDR3, taken from reference TRBV19 and TRBJ1-4): DGGITQSPKYLFRKEGQNVTLSCEQNLNHDAMYWYRQDPGQGLRLIYYSQIVNDFQKGDIAEGYSVSREKKESFPLTVTSAQKNPTAFYLCASSDRFLGVNEKLFFGSGTQLSVL.

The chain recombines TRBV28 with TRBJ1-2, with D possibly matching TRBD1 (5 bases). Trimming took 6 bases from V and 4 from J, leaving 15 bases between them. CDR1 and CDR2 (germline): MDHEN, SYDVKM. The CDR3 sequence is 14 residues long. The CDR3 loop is CASSLDSLSYGYTF. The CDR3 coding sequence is TGTGCCAGCAGCCTTGACAGCCTCTCCTATGGCTACACCTTC.

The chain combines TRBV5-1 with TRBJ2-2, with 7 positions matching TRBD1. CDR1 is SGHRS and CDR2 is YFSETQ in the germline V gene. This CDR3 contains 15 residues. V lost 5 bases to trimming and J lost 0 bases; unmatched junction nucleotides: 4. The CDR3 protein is CASSPTGTNTGELFF. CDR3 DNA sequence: TGCGCCAGCAGTCCGACAGGGACGAACACCGGGGAGCTGTTTTTT.

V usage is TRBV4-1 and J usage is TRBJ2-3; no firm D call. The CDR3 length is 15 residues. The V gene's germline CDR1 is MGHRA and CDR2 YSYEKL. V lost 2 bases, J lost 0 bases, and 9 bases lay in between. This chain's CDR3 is CASSQSPSSTDTQYF. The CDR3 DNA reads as TGCGCCAGCAGCCAATCTCCCTCTAGCACAGATACGCAGTATTTT.

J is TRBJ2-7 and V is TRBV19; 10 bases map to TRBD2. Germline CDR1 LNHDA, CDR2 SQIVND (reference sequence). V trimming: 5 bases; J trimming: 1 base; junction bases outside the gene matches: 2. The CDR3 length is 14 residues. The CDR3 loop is CASSAGLASYEQYF. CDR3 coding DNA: TGTGCCAGTAGTGCGGGACTAGCGTCCTACGAGCAGTACTTC.

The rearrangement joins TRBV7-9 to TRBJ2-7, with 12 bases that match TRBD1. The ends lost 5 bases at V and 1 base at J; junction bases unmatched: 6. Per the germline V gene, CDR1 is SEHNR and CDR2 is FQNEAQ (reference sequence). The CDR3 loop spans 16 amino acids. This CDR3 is CASSHPGQGASYEQYF. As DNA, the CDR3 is TGTGCCAGCAGCCACCCGGGACAGGGGGCATCCTACGAGCAGTACTTC.

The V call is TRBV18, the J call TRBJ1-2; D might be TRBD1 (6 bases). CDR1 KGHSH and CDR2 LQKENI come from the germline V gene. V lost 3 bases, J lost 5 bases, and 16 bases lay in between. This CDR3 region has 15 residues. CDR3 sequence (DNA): TGTGCCAGCTCACCCTTTGGGCAGGGGCAATATGGCTACACCTTC. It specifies CASSPFGQGQYGYTF.